These T cell receptor beta chains were read from a single sample in a study of beta chain features in type 1 diabetes. Sequencing was performed with immunoSEQ multiplex PCR; in TCRdb, only in-frame clones are kept and a portion is missing. The sample lists just over 600,000 clones; around 15% were seen once. Sequencing used naive CD4+ T cells from blood. These receptors were obtained from a man younger than 35 in good health. Both conserved end residues are trimmed from each CDR3. Clone size is given for some rows only: seen once, a few or many times, or a class if the clone is expanded.

TRBJ1-4	TRBV10-3	-	AISETPGTGGIELF
TRBJ2-7	TRBV19	-	ASSMKPSPEQY
TRBJ1-1	TRBV5-1	-	ASSLGWKNTEAF
TRBJ1-2	TRBV7-2	-	ASSLGDRSFYGYT
TRBJ1-1	TRBV10-3	few	AIRRTGEDTEAF
TRBJ1-2	TRBV5-1	-	ASSKTGSYGYT
TRBJ2-7	TRBV18	-	ASSPLGDSSYEQY
TRBJ1-5	TRBV27	-	ASSGYYSNQPQH
TRBJ2-7	TRBV27	-	ASRGTAVAYEQY
TRBJ2-1	TRBV5-1	few	ASSLEAGALYNEQF
TRBJ2-1	TRBV4-3	-	ASSLISGRGNEQF
TRBJ2-7	TRBV15	-	ATSTGQFSYEQY
TRBJ2-1	TRBV7-3	few	ASSTNTGRGF
TRBJ2-1	TRBV10-3	many	AIGDLTNEQF
TRBJ1-6	TRBV7-2	few	ASSLARQGRNSPLH
TRBJ2-1	TRBV6-5	-	ASSPEAGERNEQF
TRBJ2-2	TRBV7-2	-	ASRRLGADLIGELF
TRBJ1-2	TRBV2	-	ASSTGTPNKV
TRBJ2-4	TRBV28	-	ASSEDRAKNIQY
TRBJ2-7	TRBV19	-	ASSTVWTGGSYEQY
TRBJ2-3	TRBV7-9	-	ASSRGSGSRTDTQY
TRBJ1-2	TRBV28	few	ASSFVQPVVGYT
TRBJ2-7	TRBV14	-	ASSQGAPGLYEQY
TRBJ1-2	TRBV18	few	ASSRTGTAINGYT
TRBJ1-5	TRBV29-1	-	SVQGSNQPQH
TRBJ1-1	TRBV19	few	ASIRGTRAEAF
TRBJ1-1	TRBV29-1	-	SVAWIMNTEAF
TRBJ1-2	TRBV28	few	ASSMGQNYGYT
TRBJ2-7	TRBV18	-	ATALTEDYEQY
TRBJ2-2	TRBV28	-	ASKGTGGNTGELF
TRBJ2-3	TRBV7-2	-	ASSLSGVSTDTQY
TRBJ2-7	TRBV5-1	-	ASSGQPSYEQY
TRBJ1-2	TRBV28	-	ASIGERVYGYT
TRBJ1-1	TRBV29-1	few	SVAGRGATEAF
TRBJ2-3	TRBV11-3	-	ASSSDEVQY
TRBJ2-7	TRBV7-2	-	ASRGQGFQHYEQY
TRBJ2-1	TRBV29-1	few	SVVTAYNEQF
TRBJ1-1	TRBV5-1	few	ASSSDAGGFEAF
TRBJ2-3	TRBV11-2	-	ASSLASGDTQY
TRBJ1-1	TRBV7-3	-	ASSLTGQGGFTEAF
TRBJ2-3	TRBV28	-	ASSTVLQGVGDTQY
TRBJ2-6	TRBV18	few	ASSRSRPTGANVLT
TRBJ2-1	TRBV14	many	ASSQGAVRIEQF
TRBJ2-1	TRBV7-9	-	ASSFSSNEQF
TRBJ1-4	TRBV2	-	ASRTDRASEKLF
TRBJ1-1	TRBV7-9	few	ASSRQGNTEAF
TRBJ1-6	TRBV14	-	ASSFPQGPLH
TRBJ1-4	TRBV5-1	few	ASSLMQPNEKLF
TRBJ2-1	TRBV7-3	-	ASSLNRVSADEQF
TRBJ1-6	TRBV5-4	-	ASSSQGTFSYNSPLH
TRBJ1-2	TRBV10-2	few	ASTFNSNYGYT
TRBJ2-1	TRBV14	few	ASSRGLSQF
TRBJ2-3	TRBV9	-	ASSVDGQKTDTQY
TRBJ2-2	TRBV9	few	ASSETYGELF
TRBJ1-3	TRBV18	-	ASSPALVGSGNTIY
TRBJ1-1	TRBV29-1	-	SIVAGAEAF
TRBJ2-3	TRBV5-1	-	ASSRGRGTTDTQY